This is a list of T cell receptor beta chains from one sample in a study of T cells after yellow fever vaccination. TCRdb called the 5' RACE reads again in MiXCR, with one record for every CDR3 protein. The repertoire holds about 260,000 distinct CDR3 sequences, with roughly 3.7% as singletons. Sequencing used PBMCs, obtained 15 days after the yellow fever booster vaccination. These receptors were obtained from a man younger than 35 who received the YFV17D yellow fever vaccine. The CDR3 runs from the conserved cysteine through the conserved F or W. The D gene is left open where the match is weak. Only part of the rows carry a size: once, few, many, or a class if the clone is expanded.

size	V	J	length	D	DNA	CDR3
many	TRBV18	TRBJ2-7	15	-	TGTGCCAGCTCACCACAGGTTGGAGAACACCACGAGCAGTACTTC	CASSPQVGEHHEQYF
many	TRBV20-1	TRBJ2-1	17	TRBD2	TGCAGTGCTAGTCCGACTAGCGGGGAAAGCTCCTACAATGAGCAGTTCTTC	CSASPTSGESSYNEQFF
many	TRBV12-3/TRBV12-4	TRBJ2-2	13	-	TGTGCCAGCAGTTTGAGGTCCACCGGGGAGCTGTTTTTT	CASSLRSTGELFF
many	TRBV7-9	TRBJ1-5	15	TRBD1	TGTGCCAGCAGTCTGGACAGGGAAGACAGTCAGCCCCAGCATTTT	CASSLDREDSQPQHF
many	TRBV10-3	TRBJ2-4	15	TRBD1	TGTGCCATCAGTGCCCGGGACAGGGAGAAAAACATTCAGTACTTC	CAISARDREKNIQYF
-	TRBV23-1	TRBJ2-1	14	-	TGCGCCAGCAGTCAATCGTCCAGGGTTAATGAGCAGTTCTTC	CASSQSSRVNEQFF
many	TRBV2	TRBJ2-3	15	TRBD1	TGTGCCAGCAGTGAATTTGGGACAGGGGGGGATACGCAGTATTTT	CASSEFGTGGDTQYF
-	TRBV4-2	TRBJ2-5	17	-	TGTGCCAGCAGCCAAGATAATGATCCTAGGGGACAAGAGACCCAGTACTTC	CASSQDNDPRGQETQYF
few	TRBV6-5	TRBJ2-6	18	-	TGTGCCAGCAGTTACTCGGCAGGGAATCCCTCTGGGGCCAACGTCCTGACTTTC	CASSYSAGNPSGANVLTF
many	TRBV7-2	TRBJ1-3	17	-	TGTGCCAGCAGCTCCCTACAAATCCTGAGCTCTGGAAACACCATATATTTT	CASSSLQILSSGNTIYF
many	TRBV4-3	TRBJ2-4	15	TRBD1	TGCGCCAGCAGCCAAGCCGGGACAGGGGAAAACATTCAGTACTTC	CASSQAGTGENIQYF
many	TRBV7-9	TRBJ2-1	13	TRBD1	TGTGCCAGCAGCTTAGGGACAGGGTATGAGCAGTTCTTC	CASSLGTGYEQFF
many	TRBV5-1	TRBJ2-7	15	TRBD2	TGCGCCAGCAGTGCTGGGACTAGCCCTCCCTACGAGCAGTACTTC	CASSAGTSPPYEQYF
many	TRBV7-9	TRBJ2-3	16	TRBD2	TGTGCCAGCAGCTTACGGGGGGGGCTTTTACCAGATACGCAGTATTTT	CASSLRGGLLPDTQYF
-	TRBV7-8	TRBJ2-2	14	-	TGTGCCAGCAGCCCAACACGGGTCACCGGGGAGCTGTTTTTT	CASSPTRVTGELFF
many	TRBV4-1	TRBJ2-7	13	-	TGCGCCAGCAGTCCCCGGGACAACTACGAGCAGTACTTC	CASSPRDNYEQYF
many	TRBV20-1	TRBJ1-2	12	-	TGCAGTGCTAGAGTCTGGGGGTATGGCTACACCTTC	CSARVWGYGYTF
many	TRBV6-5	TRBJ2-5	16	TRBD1	TGTGCCAGCAGTTACTCCGGACAGGGGCAAGGAGAGACCCAGTACTTC	CASSYSGQGQGETQYF
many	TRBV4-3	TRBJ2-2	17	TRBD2	TGCGCCAGCAGCCAAGATATACTAGCGGGGTACACCGGGGAGCTGTTTTTT	CASSQDILAGYTGELFF
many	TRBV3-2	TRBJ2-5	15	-	TGTGCCAGCAGCCAAGTAATCCAGGGGGATGAGACCCAGTACTTC	CASSQVIQGDETQYF
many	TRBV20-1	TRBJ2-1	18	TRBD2	TGCAGTGCTAACGGACTAGCGGGGGGACACAGCTCCTACAATGAGCAGTTCTTC	CSANGLAGGHSSYNEQFF
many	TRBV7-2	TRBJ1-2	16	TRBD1	TGTGCCAGCAGCCCCCCGGGCACAGGGGTTCTCTATGGCTACACCTTC	CASSPPGTGVLYGYTF
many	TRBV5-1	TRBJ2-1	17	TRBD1	TGCGCCAGCAGCTTGGGAGTGCAGGACAGGGGCTACAATGAGCAGTTCTTC	CASSLGVQDRGYNEQFF
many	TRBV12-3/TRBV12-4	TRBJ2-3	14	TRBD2	TGTGCCAGCAGTTTGGGAGGGGCGGCAGATACGCAGTATTTT	CASSLGGAADTQYF
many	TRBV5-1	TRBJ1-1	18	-	TGCGCCAGCAGCTTGGGCCCAGGGTGGGGGGCAGTGAGCACTGAAGCTTTCTTT	CASSLGPGWGAVSTEAFF
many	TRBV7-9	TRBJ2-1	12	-	TGTGCCAGCAGCTTAGCAGTGGGTGAGCAGTTCTTC	CASSLAVGEQFF
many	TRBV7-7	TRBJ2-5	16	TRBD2	TGTGCCAGCAGCTTGGGGACTAGCGGGCTTTCGGAGACCCAGTACTTC	CASSLGTSGLSETQYF
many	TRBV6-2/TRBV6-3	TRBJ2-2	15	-	TGTGCCAGCAGCCCCGGGGTAGAGGTCACCGGGGAGCTGTTTTTT	CASSPGVEVTGELFF
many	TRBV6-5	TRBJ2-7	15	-	TGTGCCAGCAGTTACTCGGTCAGACGGCACTACGAGCAGTACTTC	CASSYSVRRHYEQYF
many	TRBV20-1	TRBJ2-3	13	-	TGCAGTGCTAGGGAGGGCTACACAGATACGCAGTATTTT	CSAREGYTDTQYF
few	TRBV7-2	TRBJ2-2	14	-	TGTGCCAGCAGCCCGACTAGACCCACCGGGGAGCTGTTTTTT	CASSPTRPTGELFF
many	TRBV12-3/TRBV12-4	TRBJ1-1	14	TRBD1	TGTGCCAGCAGCCCCACAGGGGGGAACACTGAAGCTTTCTTT	CASSPTGGNTEAFF
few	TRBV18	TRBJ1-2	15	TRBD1	TGTGCCAGCTCACCGACAGGGGCCTATAGCTATGGCTACACCTTC	CASSPTGAYSYGYTF
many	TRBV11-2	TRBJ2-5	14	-	TGTGCCAGCAGCTTAGGGGCCAGGGTTCAGACCCAGTACTTC	CASSLGARVQTQYF
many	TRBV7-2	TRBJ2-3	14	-	TGTGCCAGCAGCTCGGGACTTTACACAGATACGCAGTATTTT	CASSSGLYTDTQYF
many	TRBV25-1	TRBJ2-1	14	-	TGTGCCAGCAGTGAAGGGGCTAGCTTCGATGAGCAGTTCTTC	CASSEGASFDEQFF
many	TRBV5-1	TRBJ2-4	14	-	TGCGCCAGCAGCGGGGGGACACTTCAAAACATTCAGTACTTC	CASSGGTLQNIQYF
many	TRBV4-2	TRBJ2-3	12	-	TGTGCCAGCAGCCAAGAGTATGATACGCAGTATTTT	CASSQEYDTQYF
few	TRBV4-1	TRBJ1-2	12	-	TGCGCCAGCAGCCGGGGCGCGGATGGCTACACCTTC	CASSRGADGYTF
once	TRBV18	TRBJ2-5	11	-	TGTGCCAGCTCACCACAAGAGACCCTGTACTTC	CASSPQETLYF
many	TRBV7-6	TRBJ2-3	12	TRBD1	TGTGCCAGCAGTTCCCCGACAGGGCCCCAGTATTTT	CASSSPTGPQYF